The clone carrying this T cell receptor (beta chain) was counted a few times. The antigen is undetermined. TCRdb re-called the reads through MiXCR, storing one row per CDR3 protein. In the table there are 450,000 to 550,000 distinct CDR3 sequences, under 55% of which are singletons. The record originates from a study of T cell repertoires in cytomegalovirus infection. Whole-study results and caveats: There were HLA-C-restricted CMV-specific TCR beta clonotypes dominating the ex vivo response.

Trimming shortened V by 9 bases and J by 0 bases, and 18 bases separated the two germline ends. CDR3 length: 17 residues. Germline V CDR1 and CDR2: MNHEY, SVGAGI. The receptor was derived from a human donor in good health (CMV status not recorded). Some clones in this sample may be carry-over from other donors' samples. The source material was cultured PBMCs, sampled from culture after CMV antigen stimulation. The V gene is TRBV6-5, the J gene TRBJ2-6, with D perhaps matching TRBD1 or TRBD2 (5 bases each). The chain's CDR3 is CASWGKFPSSGANVLTF. CDR3 nucleotide sequence: TGTGCCAGTTGGGGGAAGTTTCCTAGCTCTGGGGCCAACGTCCTGACTTTC.